These 30 T cell receptor beta chains were all obtained from the same sample, sequenced in a study of blood T cells in healthy people across ages. Through a sample-barcoded 5' primer and a J-beta primer mix, a second PCR was run for about 7 to 12 cycles. In TCRdb, the 5' RACE reads were re-called with MiXCR into one record per CDR3 protein. The sample holds 1.5 million to 2 million distinct CDR3 sequences; approximately 32% are singletons and the top ten take approximately 11%. Material: blood. Source of these receptors: a woman under 40 in good health.

This clonotype has a handful of counts. The J gene is TRBJ2-7, the V gene TRBV20-1; 7 bases align to TRBD1. The germline CDR1 and CDR2 sequences are DFQATT and SNEGSKA (reference sequence). This CDR3 has 12 residues. Trimming took 8 bases from V and 0 from J; bases not matched to a gene: 4. CDR3 sequence: CSPTGSSYEQYF. The DNA of the CDR3 is TGCAGTCCGACAGGGAGCTCCTACGAGCAGTACTTC.

Remarks on this clonotype: A junction boundary mismatches the germline segment, possibly from a read error. V is TRBV27 and J is TRBJ2-7, with D possibly called TRBD1 or TRBD2 (5 bases each). The germline CDR1 and CDR2 sequences are MNHEY and SMNVEV (reference sequence). This CDR3 is 16 amino acids long. For the CDR3, the DNA is TGTGCCAGCAGCTTATCAGGGACGTCCCTAATCCACGAGCAGTACTTC. Amino acids: CASSLSGTSLIHEQYF.

As to this clonotype: A much larger clonotype is one base distant, so this may be a read error. J is TRBJ2-5 and V is TRBV20-1, with D possibly matching TRBD1 (5 bases). Per germline, CDR1 DFQATT and CDR2 SNEGSKA (reference sequence). The CDR3 has 13 amino acids. CDR3 sequence: CSAIKGRQETRYF. CDR3 DNA sequence: TGCAGTGCTATAAAGGGGCGCCAAGAGACCCGGTACTTC.

The rearrangement links TRBV20-1 to TRBJ2-7; D is possibly TRBD1 (5 bases). This CDR3 comprises 13 residues. V lost 1 base to trimming and J lost 4 bases, with 11 bases between them. Germline V gene sequence: CDR1 DFQATT, CDR2 SNEGSKA (reference sequence). This CDR3 reads CSARGGRQYEQYF. The CDR3 bases are TGCAGTGCTAGAGGGGGCCGGCAGTACGAGCAGTACTTC.

CDR3 region: CASSPGLAGVPSTDTQYF. The CDR3 DNA reads TGTGCCAGCAGTCCGGGACTAGCGGGGGTTCCTAGCACAGATACGCAGTATTTT. The rearrangement uses TRBV7-9 and TRBJ2-3; TRBD2 agrees at 14 bases. Germline CDR1 is SEHNR and CDR2 is FQNEAQ (reference sequence). Trimming cost V 6 bases and J 0 bases; bases outside gene matches: 8. The CDR3 spans 18 residues.

Points on this clonotype: One junction end does not reproduce the germline sequence, and a read error may be involved. The genes are TRBV7-8 and TRBJ2-2; the D gene could be TRBD1 or TRBD2 (5 bases each). The CDR3 contains 15 residues. CDR1 and CDR2 from the germline V gene are SGHVS and FQNEAQ. The CDR3 DNA is TGTGCCAGCAGGAGGGACCAAACGAACACCGGGGAGCGGTTTTTT. Amino acids: CASRRDQTNTGERFF. The whole variable domain, filled in from reference TRBV7-8 and TRBJ2-2, reads GAGVSQSPRYKVAKRGQDVALRCDPISGHVSLFWYQQALGQGPEFLTYFQNEAQLDKSGLPSDRFFAERPEGSVSTLKIQRTQQEDSAVYLCASRRDQTNTGERFFGEGSRLTVL.

On this clonotype: This is likely a read error, given that the CDR3 carries no conserved phenylalanine or tryptophan at its end. V and J are TRBV10-3 and TRBJ2-5; D is possibly TRBD1 (6 bases). TRBJ2-7 explains the end of the DNA better; the J call may be wrong. The CDR3 spans 14 residues. Germline assignment: CDR1 ENHRY and CDR2 SYGVKD. CDR3 coding DNA: TGTGCCATCAGTGCTAAGGACAGTTCCTACGAGCAGTACTGC. It translates to CAISAKDSSYEQYC.

The chain couples TRBV10-3 to TRBJ1-4, with 8 bases that match TRBD1. CDR1 is ENHRY and CDR2 is SYGVKD in the germline V gene. CDR3 length equals 13 residues. The V gene end was trimmed by 6 bases and the J gene end by 6 bases; junction bases not matched to a gene: 3. The CDR3 spells CAIRDRADEKLFF. CDR3 DNA sequence: TGTGCCATCAGGGACAGGGCGGATGAAAAACTGTTTTTT.

The chain combines TRBV27 with TRBJ1-4; D remains unclear. Germline V gene sequence: CDR1 MNHEY, CDR2 SMNVEV (reference sequence). The V gene lost 6 bases and the J gene lost 8 bases, with 16 bases spanning the gap. This CDR3 has 14 amino acids. The CDR3 sequence: CASSSRTGWEKLFF. The DNA for the CDR3 is TGTGCCAGCAGCTCCCGGACGGGATGGGAAAAACTGTTTTTT.

The chain employs TRBV28 and TRBJ1-1; TRBD1 matches 7 bases. This CDR3 contains 15 residues. CDR1 is MDHEN, CDR2 SYDVKM, per germline. After removal of 1 base from V and 3 bases from J, the junction contained 5 bases not matched to a gene. Here the CDR3 reads CASSLLQGGYTEAFF. CDR3 DNA: TGTGCCAGCAGTTTATTGCAGGGGGGGTACACTGAAGCTTTCTTT.

This clonotype was recorded a few times. The chain carries TRBV12-3 or TRBV12-4 and TRBJ1-5; 7 nucleotides match TRBD1. The length of the CDR3 is 15 residues. After removal of 4 bases from V and 4 bases from J, the junction contained 7 bases not matched to a gene. The CDR3 loop is CASSSRDSGNQPQHF. The CDR3 DNA reads as TGTGCCAGCAGTTCTCGGGACAGCGGGAATCAGCCCCAGCATTTT.

This clonotype was recorded a few times. The chain has TRBV29-1 and TRBJ1-2, with a tentative D call TRBD1 (5 bases). The CDR3 loop spans 11 amino acids. Germline lookup yields CDR1 SQVTM and CDR2 ANQGSEA. DNA of the CDR3: TGCAGTATGGGGGGGTCGGCGGGCTACACCTTC. This translates into CSMGGSAGYTF.

The chain links TRBV20-1 to TRBJ2-7, with D possibly TRBD2 on 5 matching bases. The V end lost 6 bases, the J end lost 3 bases, and 21 bases lay between the germline ends. CDR1 DFQATT and CDR2 SNEGSKA come from the germline V gene (reference sequence). This CDR3 has 15 amino acids. The DNA for the CDR3 is TGCAGTGCCAACCCCGAGGCGGGTACATTCTACGAGCAGTACTTC. It yields the protein CSANPEAGTFYEQYF.

The rearrangement joins TRBV20-1 to TRBJ2-7; possibly TRBD2 for D (6 bases). Germline loops: CDR1 DFQATT, CDR2 SNEGSKA (reference sequence). The germline V and J ends were trimmed by 7 bases and 4 bases, with 14 bases remaining between them. CDR3 length: 12 residues. The CDR3 sequence is CSVGGGMYEQYF. The CDR3 coding sequence is TGCAGTGTCGGGGGAGGAATGTACGAGCAGTACTTC.

The genes are TRBV5-1 and TRBJ2-7; possibly TRBD1 or TRBD2 for D (6 bases each). The CDR3 sequence is 15 residues long. The ends were cut back, 1 base at V and 4 bases at J, with 15 bases in the middle. Germline values: CDR1 SGHRS, CDR2 YFSETQ. CDR3 region: CASSLWSGAKYEQYF. The DNA for the CDR3 is TGCGCCAGCAGCTTGTGGTCGGGGGCGAAGTACGAGCAGTACTTC.

The chain couples TRBV20-1 to TRBJ2-7; maybe TRBD2 (6 bases). Between the trimmed V and J ends, which lost 4 bases and 0 bases, there was a span of 13 bases. This CDR3 is built from 14 residues. The germline V gene has CDR1 DFQATT and CDR2 SNEGSKA (reference sequence). The CDR3 protein is CSAKGAGPSYEQYF. The CDR3, as DNA: TGCAGTGCTAAAGGGGCGGGGCCCTCCTACGAGCAGTACTTC.

The V and J genes are TRBV27 and TRBJ2-7; the D gene is possibly TRBD1 (6 bases). The germline V gene has CDR1 MNHEY and CDR2 SMNVEV (reference sequence). Trimming removed 2 bases at V and 2 bases at J, with 19 bases between. The CDR3 has 17 amino acids. The CDR3 nucleotides read TGTGCCAGCAGTTTAGGCGGTTTATGGGACATTCCCTACGAGCAGTACTTC. This translates into CASSLGGLWDIPYEQYF.

The CDR3 loop is CASSSSGTLLIHEQYF. The CDR3 DNA reads as TGCGCCAGCAGCTCTTCCGGGACCCTATTAATTCATGAGCAGTACTTC. V is TRBV5-1 and J is TRBJ2-7; tentatively, D is TRBD1 or TRBD2 (5 bases each). The CDR3 has 16 residues. Per germline, CDR1 SGHRS and CDR2 YFSETQ. V was clipped by 3 bases and J by 7 bases, with 23 bases between them.

This clonotype was counted only a few times. J is TRBJ2-2 and V is TRBV20-1; TRBD2 matches 11 bases. The V segment lost 0 bases and the J segment 5 bases; nucleotides outside the gene matches: 5. The CDR3 is 16 amino acids. Per germline, CDR1 DFQATT and CDR2 SNEGSKA (reference sequence). CDR3 protein: CSARDLAGGETGELFF. The CDR3 nucleotides are TGCAGTGCTAGAGATTTAGCGGGAGGGGAGACCGGGGAGCTGTTTTTT.

This clonotype has a single count. A much larger clone lies one base from this, so it may be a read error. V and J are TRBV4-1 and TRBJ2-7; D is possibly TRBD1 or TRBD2 (5 bases each). This CDR3 comprises 14 residues. The germline CDR1 and CDR2 sequences are MGHRA and YSYEKL. CDR3 bases: TGCGCCAACAGCCAAAGTGGGACGCAATACGAGCAGTACTTC. Translated: CANSQSGTQYEQYF.

This clonotype was seen only a few times. The gene calls are TRBV7-9 and TRBJ2-3, with D unresolved. Between the trimmed V and J ends, which lost 6 bases and 0 bases, there was a span of 13 bases. CDR1 is SEHNR and CDR2 is FQNEAQ in the germline V gene (reference sequence). The CDR3 consists of 15 residues. CDR3 loop: CASRKGIGSTDTQYF. The CDR3 DNA sequence: TGTGCCAGCAGAAAAGGGATAGGGAGCACAGATACGCAGTATTTT.

This clonotype has only a few counts. The chain employs TRBV20-1 and TRBJ2-7, with 9 positions matching TRBD2. V dropped 1 base and J dropped 2; count of bases not matched to a gene: 6. Germline V gene sequence: CDR1 DFQATT, CDR2 SNEGSKA (reference sequence). CDR3 length: 15 residues. CDR3 loop: CSARAHAGGAYEQYF. CDR3 bases: TGCAGTGCTAGAGCTCACGCGGGGGGGGCCTACGAGCAGTACTTC.

On this clonotype itself: Germline is not matched at one junction end, which may reflect a read error. This rearrangement joins TRBV5-1 to TRBJ2-6; D call uncertain. The CDR3 covers 13 residues. The germline V gene has CDR1 SGHRS and CDR2 YFSETQ. The CDR3 nucleotides are TGCGCCAACAGCTTGGCTGGGGCCAACGTCCTGACTTTC. It encodes CANSLAGANVLTF.

This clonotype was counted a few times. The chain couples TRBV6-5 to TRBJ2-1; the D gene is possibly TRBD1 (8 bases). V was clipped by 4 bases and J by 6 bases, with 13 bases between them. This CDR3 contains 14 residues. Germline CDR1 MNHEY, CDR2 SVGAGI. CDR3 loop: CASSSTGEGNEQFF. CDR3 in DNA: TGTGCCAGCAGTTCGACAGGGGAGGGCAATGAGCAGTTCTTC.

This chain joins TRBV30 and TRBJ2-7; 9 bases line up with TRBD1. From germline, CDR1 is GTSNPN and CDR2 SVGIG (reference sequence). Trimming at V came to 4 bases and at J to 3 bases, leaving 4 bases not matched to a gene. This CDR3 has 13 residues. The CDR3 sequence: CAWNRGRNYEQYF. The CDR3 DNA follows: TGTGCCTGGAACAGGGGGCGAAACTACGAGCAGTACTTC. The whole variable domain, filled in from reference TRBV30 and TRBJ2-7, reads SQTIHQWPATLVQPVGSPLSLECTVEGTSNPNLYWYRQAAGRGLQLLFYSVGIGQISSEVPQNLSASRPQDRQFILSSKKLLLSDSGFYLCAWNRGRNYEQYFGPGTRLTVT.

In the case of this clonotype: Without the conserved terminal phenylalanine or tryptophan, this CDR3 likely stems from a read error. J is TRBJ2-3 and V is TRBV24-1; 9 bases align to TRBD2. CDR1 KGHDR and CDR2 SFDVKD come from the germline V gene. The CDR3 contains 18 residues. Losses at the gene ends were 5 bases for V and 5 bases for J; bases not matched to a gene: 16. The CDR3 sequence is CATSVPASGNLPEDTQYL. The CDR3 nucleotides are TGTGCCACCAGTGTCCCTGCTAGCGGGAACCTACCGGAAGATACGCAGTATTTG.

This rearrangement joins TRBV6-1 to TRBJ2-4; 7 bases match TRBD2. The J call may be wrong; the DNA end is better matched by TRBJ2-5. Germline CDR1 and CDR2: MNHNS and SASEGT. This CDR3 region has 17 residues. This chain's CDR3 is CASSESPLFLAAETQYF. CDR3 nucleotides: TGTGCCAGCAGTGAATCCCCTCTGTTTCTAGCGGCGGAGACCCAGTACTTC.

Comment on this clonotype: One junction end disagrees with the germline gene, perhaps due to a read error. This chain links TRBV20-1 with TRBJ2-2, with 7 nucleotides matching TRBD2. This CDR3 spans 13 amino acids. The germline CDR1 and CDR2 sequences are DFQATT and SNEGSKA (reference sequence). CDR3 in amino acids: CSARGAGTGELFF. In DNA, the CDR3 is TGCAGTGCGAGAGGAGCGGGGACCGGGGAGCTGTTTTTT.

This clonotype has more than one count but fewer than ten. The chain is built from TRBV9 and TRBJ2-3, with D unclear. Germline lookup yields CDR1 SGDLS and CDR2 YYNGEE. Trimming cost V 0 bases and J 1 base, with 6 bases left between them. The CDR3 runs to 14 residues. In DNA, the CDR3 is TGTGCCAGCAGCGTAGCTACCGGCACAGATACGCAGTATTTT. Encoded protein: CASSVATGTDTQYF. Based on the CDR3 plus reference TRBV9 and TRBJ2-3, the full variable domain is DSGVTQTPKHLITATGQRVTLRCSPRSGDLSVYWYQQSLDQGLQFLIQYYNGEERAKGNILERFSAQQFPDLHSELNLSSLELGDSALYFCASSVATGTDTQYFGPGTRLTVL.

This clonotype was picked up many times. CDR3 sequence reads: CSAPSGQTTDTQYF. The CDR3 coding sequence is TGCAGTGCTCCATCAGGACAGACGACAGATACGCAGTATTTT. The chain recombines TRBV20-1 with TRBJ2-3; a weak D match, TRBD1 (6 bases). Germline CDR1 reads DFQATT; CDR2 reads SNEGSKA (reference sequence). The CDR3 has 14 amino acids. Trimming left V 5 bases short and J 3 bases short, with 15 bases between.